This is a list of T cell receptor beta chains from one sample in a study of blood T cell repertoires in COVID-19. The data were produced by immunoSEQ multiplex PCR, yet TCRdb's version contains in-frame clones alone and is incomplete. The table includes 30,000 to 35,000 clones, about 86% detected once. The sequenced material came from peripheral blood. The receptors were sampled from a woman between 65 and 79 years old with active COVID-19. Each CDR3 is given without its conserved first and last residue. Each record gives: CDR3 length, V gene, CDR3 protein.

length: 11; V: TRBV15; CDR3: ATSSSNQETQY
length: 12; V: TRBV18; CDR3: ASSPTGVDYGYT
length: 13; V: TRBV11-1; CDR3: ASTLSIAGSNEQF
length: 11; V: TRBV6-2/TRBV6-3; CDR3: ASSPRGNTEAF
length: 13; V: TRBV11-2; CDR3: ASSLVGGAYNEQF
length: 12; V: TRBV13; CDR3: ASSSPGATDTQY
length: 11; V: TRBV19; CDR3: ASMMGSAGELF
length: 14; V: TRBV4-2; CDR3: ASSQDTGRGRYGYT
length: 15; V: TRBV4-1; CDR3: ASSPRGALQGAYGYT
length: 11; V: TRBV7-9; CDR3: AGQGRGNEKLF
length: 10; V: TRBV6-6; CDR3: ASSYPGGEQF
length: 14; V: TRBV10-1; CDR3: ASSSGTGGASYEQY
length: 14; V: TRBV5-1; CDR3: ASSLWLAGSVGELF
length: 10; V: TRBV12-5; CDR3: ASGTSGGTQY
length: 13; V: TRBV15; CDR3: ATSNGPGVSQPQH
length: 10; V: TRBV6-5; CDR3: ASRTGYNEQF
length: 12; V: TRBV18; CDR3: ASSPGTGETEAF
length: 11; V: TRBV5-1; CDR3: ASSLATMREQY
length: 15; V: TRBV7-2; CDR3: ASSLRPTSGGTDTQY
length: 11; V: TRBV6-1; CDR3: ASSEFQDREAF
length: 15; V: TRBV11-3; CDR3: ASSYDPGGPSSYEQY
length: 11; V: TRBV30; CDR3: AWRDSAWDEQF
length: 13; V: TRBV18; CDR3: ASSPPTSGGYEQY
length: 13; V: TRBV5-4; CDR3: ASSLEGATNYGYT
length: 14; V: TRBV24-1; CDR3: ATSDHIASSYNEQF
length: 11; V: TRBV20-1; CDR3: SASFGTARGYT
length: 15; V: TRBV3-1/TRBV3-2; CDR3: ASSQDRVGGEGETQY
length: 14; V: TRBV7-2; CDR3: ASSLWVGQGADTQY
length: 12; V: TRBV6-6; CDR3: ASDTRQNTGELF
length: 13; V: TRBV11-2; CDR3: ASSPSGGAQNEQF
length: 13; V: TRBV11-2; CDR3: ASSLDLAPYNEQF
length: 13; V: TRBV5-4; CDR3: ASSPRGGGTDTQY
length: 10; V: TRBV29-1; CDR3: SVVTGGETQY
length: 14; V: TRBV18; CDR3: ASSPGAAGRYSPLH
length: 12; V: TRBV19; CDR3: ASSPGSGTYEQY
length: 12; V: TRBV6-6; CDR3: ASAPAAGWYGYT
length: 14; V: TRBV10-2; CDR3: ASSEPLASGADTQY
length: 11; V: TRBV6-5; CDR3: ASSRQAAYEQY
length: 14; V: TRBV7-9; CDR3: ASITSGGRNTDTQY
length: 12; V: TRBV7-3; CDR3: ASSPLGGPYEQY
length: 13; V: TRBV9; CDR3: ASSVTQSNTGELF
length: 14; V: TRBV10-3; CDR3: ATRKSGGGEDYGYT
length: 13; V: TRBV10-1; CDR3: ASSDTNRETETQY
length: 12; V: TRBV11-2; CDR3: ASSLTAGNTEAF
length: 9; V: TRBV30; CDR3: AWTRGDTQY
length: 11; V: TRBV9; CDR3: ASSVEVTGELF
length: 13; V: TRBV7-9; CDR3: ASTPSGTGGREQY
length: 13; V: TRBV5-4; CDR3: ASSLGTGAVDTQY
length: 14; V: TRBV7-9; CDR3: ASSLDGGSLNEKLF
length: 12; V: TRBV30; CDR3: ACHREGEGEKLF
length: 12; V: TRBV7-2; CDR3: ASSPQGGRTEAF
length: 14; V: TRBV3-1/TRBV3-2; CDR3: ASSQDWASSGNTIY
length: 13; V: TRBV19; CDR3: ASSPVAGANQPQH
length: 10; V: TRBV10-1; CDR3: ASSGAEQQQF
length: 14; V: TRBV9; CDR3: ASSVAAGGPTDTQY